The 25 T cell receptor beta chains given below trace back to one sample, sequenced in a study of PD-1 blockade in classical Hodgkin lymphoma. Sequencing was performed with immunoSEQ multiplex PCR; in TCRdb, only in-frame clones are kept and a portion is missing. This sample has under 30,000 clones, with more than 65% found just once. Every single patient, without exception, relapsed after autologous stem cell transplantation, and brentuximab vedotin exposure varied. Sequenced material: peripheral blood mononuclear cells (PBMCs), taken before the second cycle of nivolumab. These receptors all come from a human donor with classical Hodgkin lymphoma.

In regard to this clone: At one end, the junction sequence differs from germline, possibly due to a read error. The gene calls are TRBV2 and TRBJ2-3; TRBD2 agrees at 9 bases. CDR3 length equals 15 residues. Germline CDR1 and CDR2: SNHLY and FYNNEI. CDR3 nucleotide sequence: TGTGCCAGCAGTAAAGCGGGGGGCGGCACAGATACGCAGTATTTT. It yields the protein CASSKAGGGTDTQYF.

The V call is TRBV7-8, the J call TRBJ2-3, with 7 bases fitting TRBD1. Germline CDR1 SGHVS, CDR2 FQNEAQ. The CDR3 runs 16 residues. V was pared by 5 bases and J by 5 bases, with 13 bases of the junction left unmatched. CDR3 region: CASSVSGTAKGDTQYF. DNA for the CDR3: TGTGCCAGCAGCGTATCCGGGACAGCAAAGGGAGATACGCAGTATTTT.

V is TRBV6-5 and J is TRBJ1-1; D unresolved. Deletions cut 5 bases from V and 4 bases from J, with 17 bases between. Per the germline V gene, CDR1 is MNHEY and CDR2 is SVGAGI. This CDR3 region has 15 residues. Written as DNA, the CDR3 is TGTGCCAGCAGTCACCGACACTCTTCGGGCACTGAAGCTTTCTTT. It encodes CASSHRHSSGTEAFF.

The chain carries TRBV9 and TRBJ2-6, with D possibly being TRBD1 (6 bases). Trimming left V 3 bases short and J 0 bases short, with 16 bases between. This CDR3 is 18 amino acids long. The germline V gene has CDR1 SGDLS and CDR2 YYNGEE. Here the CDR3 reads CASSAHWTAISGANVLTF. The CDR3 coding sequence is TGTGCCAGCAGCGCTCACTGGACAGCCATCTCTGGGGCCAACGTCCTGACTTTC.

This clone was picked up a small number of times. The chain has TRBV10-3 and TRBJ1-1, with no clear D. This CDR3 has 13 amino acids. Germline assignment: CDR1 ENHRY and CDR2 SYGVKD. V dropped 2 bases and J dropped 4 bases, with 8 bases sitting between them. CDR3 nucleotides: TGTGCCATCAGTGAGCCAGGACGCACTGAAGCTTTCTTT. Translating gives CAISEPGRTEAFF.

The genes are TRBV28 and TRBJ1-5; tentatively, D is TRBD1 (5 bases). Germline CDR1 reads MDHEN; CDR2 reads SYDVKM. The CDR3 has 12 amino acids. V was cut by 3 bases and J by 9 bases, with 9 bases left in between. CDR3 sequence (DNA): TGTGCCAGCAGTTTGGTAGGGGTGCCCCAGCATTTT. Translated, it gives CASSLVGVPQHF.

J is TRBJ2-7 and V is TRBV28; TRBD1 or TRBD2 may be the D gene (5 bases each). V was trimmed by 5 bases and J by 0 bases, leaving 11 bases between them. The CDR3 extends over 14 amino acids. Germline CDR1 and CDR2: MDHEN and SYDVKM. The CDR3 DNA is TGTGCCAGCAGTGGATCCGGGACCTCCTACGAGCAGTACTTC. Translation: CASSGSGTSYEQYF.

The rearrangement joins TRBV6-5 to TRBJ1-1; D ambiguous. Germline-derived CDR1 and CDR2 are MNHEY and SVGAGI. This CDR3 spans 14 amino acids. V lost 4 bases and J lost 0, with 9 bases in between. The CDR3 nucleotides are TGTGCCAGCAGTTCTGCCAGGATGAACACTGAAGCTTTCTTT. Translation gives CASSSARMNTEAFF.

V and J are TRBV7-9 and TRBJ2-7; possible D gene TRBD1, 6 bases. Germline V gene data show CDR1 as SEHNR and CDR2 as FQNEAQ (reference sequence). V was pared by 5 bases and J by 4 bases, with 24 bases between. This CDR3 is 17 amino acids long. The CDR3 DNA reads TGTGCCAGCAGCCCTAAACCCGGGACACTGCAAAGATACGAGCAGTACTTC. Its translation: CASSPKPGTLQRYEQYF.

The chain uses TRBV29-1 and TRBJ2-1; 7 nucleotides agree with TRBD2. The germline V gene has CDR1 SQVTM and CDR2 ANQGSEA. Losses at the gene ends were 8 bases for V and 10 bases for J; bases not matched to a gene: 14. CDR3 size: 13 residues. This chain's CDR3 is CSTRRGSLMEQFF. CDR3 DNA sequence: TGCAGCACCCGCCGCGGGAGTTTAATGGAGCAGTTCTTC.

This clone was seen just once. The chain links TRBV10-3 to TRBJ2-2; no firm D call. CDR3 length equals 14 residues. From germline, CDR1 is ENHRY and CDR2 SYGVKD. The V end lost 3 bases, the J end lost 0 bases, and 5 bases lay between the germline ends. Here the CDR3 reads CAISDPPNTGELFF. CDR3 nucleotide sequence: TGTGCCATCAGTGACCCGCCGAACACCGGGGAGCTGTTTTTT.

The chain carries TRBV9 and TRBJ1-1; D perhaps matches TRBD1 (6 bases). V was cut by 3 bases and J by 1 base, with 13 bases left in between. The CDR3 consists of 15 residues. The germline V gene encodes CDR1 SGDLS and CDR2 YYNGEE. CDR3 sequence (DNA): TGTGCCAGCAGCGAACGGACAGCGCGGAACACTGAAGCTTTCTTT. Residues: CASSERTARNTEAFF.

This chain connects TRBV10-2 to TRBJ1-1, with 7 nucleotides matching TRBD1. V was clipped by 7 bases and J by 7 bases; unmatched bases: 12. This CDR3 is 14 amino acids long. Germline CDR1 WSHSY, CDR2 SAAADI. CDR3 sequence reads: CASKLTGRAIEAFF. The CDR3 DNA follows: TGCGCCAGCAAGCTGACAGGGCGGGCGATTGAAGCTTTCTTT.

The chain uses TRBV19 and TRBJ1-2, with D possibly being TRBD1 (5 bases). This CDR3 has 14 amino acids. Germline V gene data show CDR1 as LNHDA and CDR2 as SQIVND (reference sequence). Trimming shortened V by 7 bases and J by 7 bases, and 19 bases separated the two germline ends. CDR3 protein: CASTAVDRKFGYTF. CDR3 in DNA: TGTGCCAGTACAGCGGTTGACAGAAAGTTTGGCTACACCTTC.

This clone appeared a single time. CDR3 bases: TGTGCCAGCAGCCTCCGTGACGGCTACGAGCAGTACTTC. Residues: CASSLRDGYEQYF. The chain joins TRBV6-6 to TRBJ2-7; no reliable D call. In germline, CDR1 is MNHNY, CDR2 SVGAGI (reference sequence). CDR3 length: 13 residues. V was pared by 6 bases and J by 3 bases, with 12 bases between.

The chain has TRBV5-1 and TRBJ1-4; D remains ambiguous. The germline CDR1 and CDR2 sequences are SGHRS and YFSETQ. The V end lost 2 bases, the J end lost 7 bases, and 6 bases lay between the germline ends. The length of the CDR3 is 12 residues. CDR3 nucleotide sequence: TGCGCCAGCAGCTTACAAGGTGAAAAACTGTTTTTT. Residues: CASSLQGEKLFF.

The CDR3 reads CASSYGLAGEQFF. CDR3 DNA sequence: TGTGCCAGCAGTTATGGACTAGCGGGGGAGCAGTTCTTC. This chain joins TRBV27 and TRBJ2-1; TRBD2 agrees at 12 bases. The germline gives CDR1 MNHEY, CDR2 SMNVEV (reference sequence). The V gene end was trimmed by 4 bases and the J gene end by 10 bases; junction bases not matched to a gene: 2. This CDR3 is 13 amino acids long.

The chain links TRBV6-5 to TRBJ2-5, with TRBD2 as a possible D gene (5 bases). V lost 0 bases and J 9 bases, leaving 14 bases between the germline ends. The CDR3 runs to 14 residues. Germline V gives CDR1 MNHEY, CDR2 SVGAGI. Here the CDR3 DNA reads TGTGCCAGCAGTTACTCTAAGGGTGCGGGTGCCCAGTACTTC. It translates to CASSYSKGAGAQYF.

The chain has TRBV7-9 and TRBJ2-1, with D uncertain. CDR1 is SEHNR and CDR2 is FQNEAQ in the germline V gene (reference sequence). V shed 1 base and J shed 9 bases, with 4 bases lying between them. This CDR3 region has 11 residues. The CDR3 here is CASSLGAEQFF. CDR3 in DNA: TGTGCCAGCAGCTTAGGTGCTGAGCAGTTCTTC.

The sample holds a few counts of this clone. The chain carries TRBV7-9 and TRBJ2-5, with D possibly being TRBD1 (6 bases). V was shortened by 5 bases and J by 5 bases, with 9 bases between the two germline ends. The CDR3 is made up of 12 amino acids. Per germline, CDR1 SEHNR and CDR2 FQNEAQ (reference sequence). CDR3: CASSPRGETQYF. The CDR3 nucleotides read TGTGCCAGCAGCCCGAGGGGGGAGACCCAGTACTTC.

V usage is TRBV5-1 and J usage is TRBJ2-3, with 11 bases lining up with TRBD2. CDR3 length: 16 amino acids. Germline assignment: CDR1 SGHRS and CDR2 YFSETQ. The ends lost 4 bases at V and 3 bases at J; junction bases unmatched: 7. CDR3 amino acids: CASSPLAGGVTDTQYF. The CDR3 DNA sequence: TGCGCCAGCAGCCCTCTAGCGGGAGGTGTAACAGATACGCAGTATTTT.

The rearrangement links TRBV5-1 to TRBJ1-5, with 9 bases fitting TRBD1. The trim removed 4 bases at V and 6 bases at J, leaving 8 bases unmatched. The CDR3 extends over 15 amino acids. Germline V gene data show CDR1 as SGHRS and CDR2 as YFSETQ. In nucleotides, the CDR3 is TGCGCCAGCAGCGCAACAGGGGGCGCGGGTCAGCCCCAGCATTTT. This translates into CASSATGGAGQPQHF.

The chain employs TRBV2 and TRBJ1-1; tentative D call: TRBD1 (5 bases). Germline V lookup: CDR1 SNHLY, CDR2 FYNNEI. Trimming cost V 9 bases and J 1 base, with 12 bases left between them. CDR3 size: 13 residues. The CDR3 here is CARGDGTNTEAFF. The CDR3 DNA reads TGTGCCAGAGGGGACGGGACGAACACTGAAGCTTTCTTT. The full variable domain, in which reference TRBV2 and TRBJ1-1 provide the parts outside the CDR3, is EPEVTQTPSHQVTQMGQEVILRCVPISNHLYFYWYRQILGQKVEFLVSFYNNEISEKSEIFDDQFSVERPDGSNFTLKIRSTKLEDSAMYFCARGDGTNTEAFFGQGTRLTVV.

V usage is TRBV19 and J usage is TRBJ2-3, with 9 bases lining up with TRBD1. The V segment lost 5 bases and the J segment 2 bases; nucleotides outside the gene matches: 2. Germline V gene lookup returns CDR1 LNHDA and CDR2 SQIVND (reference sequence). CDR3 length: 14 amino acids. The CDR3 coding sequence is TGTGCCAGTAGTCTACAGGGGGCCACAGATACGCAGTATTTT. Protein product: CASSLQGATDTQYF.

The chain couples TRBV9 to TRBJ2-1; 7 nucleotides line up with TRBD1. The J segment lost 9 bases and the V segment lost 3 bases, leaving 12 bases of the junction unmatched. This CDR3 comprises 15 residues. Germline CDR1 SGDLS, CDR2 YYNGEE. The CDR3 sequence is CASSAPGTARGEQFF. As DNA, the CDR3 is TGTGCCAGCAGCGCACCCGGGACAGCCCGGGGTGAGCAGTTCTTC.